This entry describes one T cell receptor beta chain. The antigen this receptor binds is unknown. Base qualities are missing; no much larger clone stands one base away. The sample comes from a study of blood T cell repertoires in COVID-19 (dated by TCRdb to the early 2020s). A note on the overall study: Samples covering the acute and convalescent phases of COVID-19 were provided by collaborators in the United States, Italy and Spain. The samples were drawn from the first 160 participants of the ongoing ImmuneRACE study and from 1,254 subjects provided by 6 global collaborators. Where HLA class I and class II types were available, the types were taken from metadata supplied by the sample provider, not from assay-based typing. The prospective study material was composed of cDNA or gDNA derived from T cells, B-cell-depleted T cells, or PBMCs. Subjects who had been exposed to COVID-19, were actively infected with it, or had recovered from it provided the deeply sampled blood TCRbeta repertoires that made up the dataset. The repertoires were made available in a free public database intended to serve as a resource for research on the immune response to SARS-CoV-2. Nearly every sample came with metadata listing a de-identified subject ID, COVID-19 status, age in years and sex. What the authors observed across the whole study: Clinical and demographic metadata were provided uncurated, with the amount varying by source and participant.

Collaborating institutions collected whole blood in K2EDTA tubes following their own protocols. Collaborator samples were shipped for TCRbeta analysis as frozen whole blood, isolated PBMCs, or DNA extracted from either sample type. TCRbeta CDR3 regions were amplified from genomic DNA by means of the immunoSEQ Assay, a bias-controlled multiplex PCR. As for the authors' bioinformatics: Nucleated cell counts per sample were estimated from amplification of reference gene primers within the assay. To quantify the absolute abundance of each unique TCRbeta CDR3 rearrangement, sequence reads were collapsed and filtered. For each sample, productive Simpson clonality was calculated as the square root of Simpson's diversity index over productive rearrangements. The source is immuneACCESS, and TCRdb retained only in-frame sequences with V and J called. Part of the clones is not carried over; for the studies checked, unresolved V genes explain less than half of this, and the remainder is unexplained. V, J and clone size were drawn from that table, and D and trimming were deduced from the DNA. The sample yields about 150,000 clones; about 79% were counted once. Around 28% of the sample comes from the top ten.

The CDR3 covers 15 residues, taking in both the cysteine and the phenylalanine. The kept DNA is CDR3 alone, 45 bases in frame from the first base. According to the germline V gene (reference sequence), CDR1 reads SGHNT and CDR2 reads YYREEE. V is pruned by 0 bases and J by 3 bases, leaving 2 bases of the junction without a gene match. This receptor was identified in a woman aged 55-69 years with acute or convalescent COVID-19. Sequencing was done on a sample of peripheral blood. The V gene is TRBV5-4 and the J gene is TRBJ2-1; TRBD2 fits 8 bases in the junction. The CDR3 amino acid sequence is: CASSLGLAGYNEQFF. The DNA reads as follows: TGTGCCAGCAGCTTGGGGCTAGCGGGCTACAATGAGCAGTTCTTC.